Following are 7 T cell receptor beta chains from one sample sequenced in a study of T cell repertoires in cytomegalovirus infection. These receptors are not linked to any known antigen. TCRdb re-called the reads with MiXCR, one entry per CDR3 protein. Of hundreds of thousands of distinct CDR3 sequences listed, around 30% are singletons. Specimen: cultured CD8+ T cells from PBMCs, collected from culture after CMV antigen stimulation. The receptor source for this set is a human donor in good health (CMV status not recorded). Some clones in this sample may be carry-over from other donors' samples.

The chain couples TRBV7-8 to TRBJ2-7; D not certain. V was shortened by 7 bases and J by 3 bases, with 13 bases between the two germline ends. Germline V CDR1 and CDR2: SGHVS, FQNEAQ. The CDR3 contains 13 residues. This CDR3 reads CASTDGPSYEQYF. CDR3 DNA: TGTGCCAGCACCGACGGGCCAAGCTACGAGCAGTACTTC. Based on the CDR3 plus reference TRBV7-8 and TRBJ2-7, the full variable domain is GAGVSQSPRYKVAKRGQDVALRCDPISGHVSLFWYQQALGQGPEFLTYFQNEAQLDKSGLPSDRFFAERPEGSVSTLKIQRTQQEDSAVYLCASTDGPSYEQYFGPGTRLTVT.

About this clonotype: At one of its ends the junction is not consistent with the germline gene, which may arise from a read error. This chain connects TRBV4-1 to TRBJ2-5; the D gene could be TRBD1 or TRBD2 (6 bases each). The CDR3 loop spans 12 amino acids. The germline CDR1 and CDR2 sequences are MGHRA and YSYEKL. Here the CDR3 reads CASLGGGETQYF. CDR3 DNA sequence: TGTGCCAGCCTAGGGGGAGGAGAGACCCAGTACTTC.

J is TRBJ1-5 and V is TRBV27; 9 nucleotides line up with TRBD1. The V and J ends lost 0 bases and 5 bases, in that order; junction bases with no gene match: 2. Germline values: CDR1 MNHEY, CDR2 SMNVEV (reference sequence). This CDR3 region has 15 residues. This CDR3 reads CASSLSDRGHQPQHF. The CDR3 DNA is TGTGCCAGCAGTTTATCGGACAGGGGTCATCAGCCCCAGCATTTT.

The gene calls are TRBV12-3 or TRBV12-4 and TRBJ1-4; D is possibly TRBD1 (5 bases). Trimming took 3 bases from V and 7 from J, leaving 15 bases between them. This CDR3 is 15 amino acids long. CDR3 sequence (DNA): TGTGCCAGCAGTTTTTCGGTGGGGCAGATTGAAAAACTGTTTTTT. Protein: CASSFSVGQIEKLFF.

At least ten counts were recorded for this clonotype. The chain couples TRBV20-1 to TRBJ2-1; TRBD1 agrees at 7 bases. The junction had 10 bases not matched to a gene; V was cut back by 2 bases and J by 3 bases. The CDR3 contains 16 residues. Germline V gene data show CDR1 as DFQATT and CDR2 as SNEGSKA (reference sequence). Here the CDR3 DNA reads TGCAGTGCTAGACCCAGGACAGGCCCCTACTACAATGAGCAGTTCTTC. Amino acids: CSARPRTGPYYNEQFF.

As concerns this clonotype: At one end the junction does not follow the germline gene, possibly because of a read error. The chain carries TRBV12-5 and TRBJ1-3; possible D gene TRBD1, 5 bases. Per the germline V gene, CDR1 is LGHNT and CDR2 is FRNRAP. There are 15 residues in the CDR3. The CDR3 reads CGSGWDAGSGNTIYF. The CDR3 DNA sequence: TGTGGTAGTGGCTGGGACGCCGGCTCTGGAAACACCATATATTTT.

This clonotype was seen more than once but under ten times. V gene TRBV7-9 combines with J gene TRBJ2-5; the match to TRBD2 covers 9 bases. CDR1 and CDR2 from the germline V gene are SEHNR and FQNEAQ (reference sequence). CDR3 length equals 16 residues. V trimming: 1 base; J trimming: 1 base; junction bases outside the gene matches: 4. CDR3 in amino acids: CASSLGRGGPQETQYF. CDR3 DNA: TGTGCCAGCAGCTTAGGGCGGGGGGGCCCCCAAGAGACCCAGTACTTC.